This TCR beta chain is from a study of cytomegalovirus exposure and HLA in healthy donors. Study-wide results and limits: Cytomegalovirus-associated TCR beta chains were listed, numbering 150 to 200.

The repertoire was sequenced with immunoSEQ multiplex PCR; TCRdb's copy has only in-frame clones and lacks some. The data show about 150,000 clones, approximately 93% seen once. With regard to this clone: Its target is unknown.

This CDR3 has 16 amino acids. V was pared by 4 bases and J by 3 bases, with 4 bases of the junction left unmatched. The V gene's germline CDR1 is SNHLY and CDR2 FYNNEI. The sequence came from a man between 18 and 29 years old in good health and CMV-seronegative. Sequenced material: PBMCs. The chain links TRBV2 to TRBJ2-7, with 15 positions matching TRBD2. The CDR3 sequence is CASSGGTSGRFYEQYV. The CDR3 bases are TGTGCCAGCAGTGGGGGGACTAGCGGGAGGTTCTACGAGCAGTACGTC.